The 30 T cell receptor beta chains given below trace back to one sample, sequenced in a study of T-cell memory formation after mild COVID-19. TCRdb fed the 5' RACE reads into MiXCR, producing one record per CDR3 protein. The sample records hundreds of thousands of distinct CDR3 sequences, approximately 15% being singletons. Sample: PBMCs or a T cell subset sorted from them (not recorded which). The origin of the receptors is a young man who had mild COVID-19 (a few samples of this study predate the infection). Cell type and time point are not known.

This clonotype has ten or more counts. V and J are TRBV28 and TRBJ1-2, with 8 bases aligning to TRBD1. Germline CDR1 and CDR2: MDHEN and SYDVKM. This CDR3 is 14 amino acids long. V was pared by 1 base and J by 7 bases, with 5 bases of the junction left unmatched. CDR3 nucleotide sequence: TGTGCCAGCAGTTTATCGGCAGGGGGCTTTGGCTACACCTTC. It codes for CASSLSAGGFGYTF.

This clonotype has just a few counts. This chain connects TRBV5-1 to TRBJ2-1; the match to TRBD1 covers 10 bases. CDR1 is SGHRS, CDR2 YFSETQ, per germline. V trimming: 5 bases; J trimming: 7 bases; junction bases outside the gene matches: 9. The CDR3 is 15 residues long. The CDR3: CASRATGTGENEQFF. CDR3 DNA: TGCGCCAGCAGAGCAACCGGGACAGGGGAAAATGAGCAGTTCTTC.

This chain links TRBV25-1 with TRBJ1-2; TRBD1 aligns across 10 bases. This CDR3 has 11 residues. V gave up 6 bases and J gave up 10 bases; unmatched junction bases: 2. Germline CDR1 MGHDK, CDR2 SYGVNS. Written as DNA, the CDR3 is TGTGCCAGCAGGGGGACAGGGGACTACACCTTC. Amino acid sequence: CASRGTGDYTF.

J is TRBJ1-1 and V is TRBV10-3, with TRBD1 matching over 9 bases. The germline gives CDR1 ENHRY, CDR2 SYGVKD. The V segment lost 10 bases and the J segment 5 bases; nucleotides outside the gene matches: 8. This CDR3 has 13 residues. Here the CDR3 reads CATAGQGGTEAFF. DNA for the CDR3: TGTGCCACCGCGGGACAGGGTGGAACTGAAGCTTTCTTT.

This clonotype has at least ten counts. CDR3 sequence: CASKEGAEAFF. The CDR3, as DNA: TGTGCCAGCAAGGAGGGGGCTGAAGCTTTCTTT. The rearrangement uses TRBV28 and TRBJ1-1; perhaps TRBD1 as D (6 bases). The germline V and J ends were trimmed by 7 bases and 6 bases, with 9 bases remaining between them. CDR1 MDHEN and CDR2 SYDVKM come from the germline V gene. This CDR3 region has 11 residues.

V usage is TRBV7-2 and J usage is TRBJ1-1; D may be TRBD1 (6 bases). Germline assignment: CDR1 SGHTA and CDR2 FQGNSA. The CDR3 has 13 amino acids. V was shortened by 1 base and J by 11 bases, with 14 bases between the two germline ends. The CDR3 is CASSLEGGLAAFF. For the CDR3, the DNA is TGTGCCAGCAGCTTAGAGGGGGGCCTAGCGGCTTTCTTT.

This clonotype was counted only a few times. The J gene is TRBJ2-2, the V gene TRBV3-1, with TRBD2 as a possible D gene (6 bases). The CDR3 runs 15 residues. Between the trimmed V and J ends, which lost 3 bases and 0 bases, there was a span of 8 bases. Germline CDR1 and CDR2: LGHDT and YNNKEL (reference sequence). The CDR3 sequence: CASSQGLANTGELFF. In DNA form, the CDR3 reads TGTGCCAGCAGCCAGGGACTTGCGAACACCGGGGAGCTGTTTTTT.

CDR3 loop: CASSHSPQVSTEAFF. The CDR3 bases are TGTGCCAGCAGCCATAGCCCCCAGGTTAGTACTGAAGCTTTCTTT. This chain connects TRBV4-2 to TRBJ1-1; no definite D call. The CDR3 loop spans 15 amino acids. The germline V gene encodes CDR1 LGHNA and CDR2 YNFKEQ. V was shortened by 3 bases and J by 5 bases, with 16 bases between the two germline ends.

In this sample, this clonotype turned up a few times. The V and J genes are TRBV4-3 and TRBJ2-4; D possibly corresponds to TRBD1 (6 bases). This CDR3 comprises 15 residues. V lost 4 bases and J 1 base, leaving 11 bases between the germline ends. Per the germline V gene, CDR1 is LGHNA and CDR2 is YSLEER. In DNA form, the CDR3 reads TGCGCCAGCAGCCTCCCAGGGGAGGCCAAAAACATTCAGTACTTC. It yields the protein CASSLPGEAKNIQYF.

In its sample, this clonotype was seen a few times. This chain joins TRBV5-1 and TRBJ2-1; the match to TRBD2 covers 12 bases. Losses at the gene ends were 1 base for V and 4 bases for J; bases not matched to a gene: 3. CDR3 length: 16 amino acids. Germline V gene sequence: CDR1 SGHRS, CDR2 YFSETQ. The chain's CDR3 is CASSLLTSGGYNEQFF. For the CDR3, the DNA is TGCGCCAGCAGCTTGTTGACTAGCGGGGGTTACAATGAGCAGTTCTTC.

This clonotype was detected a few times. The chain uses TRBV9 and TRBJ1-3; D remains unclear. The CDR3 loop spans 15 amino acids. Trimming took 3 bases from V and 2 from J, leaving 12 bases between them. Germline V gene lookup returns CDR1 SGDLS and CDR2 YYNGEE. The CDR3 reads CASSAFVGAGNTIYF. In DNA, the CDR3 is TGTGCCAGCAGCGCCTTCGTGGGAGCTGGAAACACCATATATTTT.

V is TRBV10-3 and J is TRBJ1-6, with 8 bases identical to TRBD1. The CDR3 has 19 residues. V gave up 0 bases and J gave up 11 bases; unmatched junction bases: 18. CDR1 and CDR2 (germline): ENHRY, SYGVKD. The CDR3 spells CAISESKVSDRAYSPPLHF. The DNA of the CDR3 is TGTGCCATCAGTGAGTCGAAAGTCTCGGACAGGGCTTATTCTCCACCCCTCCACTTT.

In this sample, this clonotype turned up once. The chain employs TRBV5-7 and TRBJ1-5; D gene uncertain. TRBV5-7 counts as an open reading frame of uncertain function. CDR3 length: 13 residues. V gave up 4 bases and J gave up 6 bases, with 11 bases separating them. In DNA, the CDR3 is TGTGCCAGCAGCACCGGGCACGGTCAGCCCCAGCATTTT. Translating gives CASSTGHGQPQHF.

A few counts support this clonotype. V and J are TRBV5-1 and TRBJ2-3; D gene ambiguous. Trimming shortened V by 4 bases and J by 0 bases, and 12 bases separated the two germline ends. CDR1 is SGHRS and CDR2 is YFSETQ in the germline V gene. This CDR3 spans 15 amino acids. CDR3: CASSVYGSSTDTQYF. Written as DNA, the CDR3 is TGCGCCAGCAGCGTCTATGGCAGTAGCACAGATACGCAGTATTTT. The full variable domain, in which reference TRBV5-1 and TRBJ2-3 provide the parts outside the CDR3, is KAGVTQTPRYLIKTRGQQVTLSCSPISGHRSVSWYQQTPGQGLQFLFEYFSETQRNKGNFPGRFSGRQFSNSRSEMNVSTLELGDSALYLCASSVYGSSTDTQYFGPGTRLTVL.

In this sample, this clonotype turned up a few times. The chain employs TRBV7-2 and TRBJ1-5; D gene uncertain. Germline V CDR1 and CDR2: SGHTA, FQGNSA. V lost 0 bases and J lost 6, with 9 bases in between. The CDR3 runs to 14 residues. CDR3 in amino acids: CASSLALGGQPQHF. CDR3 DNA: TGTGCCAGCAGCTTAGCGCTAGGAGGTCAGCCCCAGCATTTT.

Many counts were recorded for this clonotype. The gene calls are TRBV7-6 and TRBJ2-7; D possibly corresponds to TRBD1 (5 bases). The V and J ends lost 6 bases and 5 bases respectively, with 8 bases between them. The CDR3 extends over 11 amino acids. Germline V gives CDR1 SGHVS, CDR2 FNYEAQ. The CDR3 region has the DNA TGTGCCAGCAGGGAAGGGGACGAGCAGTACTTC. As protein: CASREGDEQYF.

The rearrangement joins TRBV7-9 to TRBJ2-1; TRBD2 agrees at 14 bases. The CDR3 extends over 18 amino acids. Trimming cost V 5 bases and J 2 bases; bases outside gene matches: 8. Germline CDR1 and CDR2: SEHNR and FQNEAQ (reference sequence). CDR3 loop: CASSPGLAGGRTYNEQFF. As DNA, the CDR3 is TGTGCCAGCAGCCCTGGACTAGCGGGGGGCCGGACCTACAATGAGCAGTTCTTC. The full variable domain, with the rest looked up from reference TRBV7-9 and TRBJ2-1, is DTGVSQNPRHKITKRGQNVTFRCDPISEHNRLYWYRQTLGQGPEFLTYFQNEAQLEKSRLLSDRFSAERPKGSFSTLEIQRTEQGDSAMYLCASSPGLAGGRTYNEQFFGPGTRLTVL.

The rearrangement joins TRBV5-5 to TRBJ1-2, with unresolved D. The CDR3 contains 14 residues. Trimming removed 8 bases at V and 3 bases at J, with 17 bases between. Germline assignment: CDR1 SGHKS and CDR2 YYEKEE (reference sequence). CDR3 sequence reads: CASSKTLGDYGYTF. CDR3 sequence (DNA): TGTGCCAGTTCAAAGACCCTCGGCGACTATGGCTACACCTTC.

The rearrangement links TRBV6-5 to TRBJ1-5; TRBD1 agrees at 8 bases. The CDR3 is made up of 13 amino acids. The ends lost 2 bases at V and 6 bases at J; junction bases unmatched: 0. Germline-derived CDR1 and CDR2 are MNHEY and SVGAGI. The CDR3 sequence is CASSYTGGQPQHF. The DNA of the CDR3 is TGTGCCAGCAGTTACACAGGGGGTCAGCCCCAGCATTTT.

Only a few counts were recorded for this clonotype. The rearrangement joins TRBV20-1 to TRBJ2-5, with TRBD2 matching 8 bases. The V segment lost 5 bases and the J segment 9 bases; nucleotides outside the gene matches: 11. Germline values: CDR1 DFQATT, CDR2 SNEGSKA (reference sequence). The CDR3 is 13 amino acids. In nucleotides, the CDR3 is TGCAGTGCTGCACTAGCGGTTGAGGGGGCCCAGTACTTC. Translation gives CSAALAVEGAQYF.

The chain couples TRBV7-8 to TRBJ2-1; 8 bases align to TRBD1. The ends lost 8 bases at V and 1 base at J; junction bases unmatched: 4. The CDR3 covers 14 residues. Germline V gene lookup returns CDR1 SGHVS and CDR2 FQNEAQ. In DNA form, the CDR3 reads TGTGCCAGCGGGGACAGGTTATCCTACAATGAGCAGTTCTTC. This sequence encodes CASGDRLSYNEQFF.

The chain joins TRBV7-8 to TRBJ2-1; D unclear. The CDR3 loop spans 12 amino acids. CDR1 is SGHVS and CDR2 is FQNEAQ in the germline V gene. The V end lost 5 bases, the J end lost 4 bases, and 6 bases lay between the germline ends. In DNA form, the CDR3 reads TGTGCCAGCAGCCCCAAGTACAATGAGCAGTTCTTC. Encoded protein: CASSPKYNEQFF.

This clonotype was observed at least ten times. The V call is TRBV7-9, the J call TRBJ2-2, with D perhaps TRBD1 (5 bases). The CDR3 covers 13 residues. Germline CDR1 is SEHNR and CDR2 is FQNEAQ (reference sequence). V shed 5 bases and J shed 3 bases, with 7 bases lying between them. CDR3 DNA sequence: TGTGCCAGCAGCCTACAGGACACCGGGGAGCTGTTTTTT. This codes for CASSLQDTGELFF.

This clonotype was detected many times. This sequence joins TRBV5-5 and TRBJ1-2, with D hard to call. CDR3 size: 13 residues. The germline V gene has CDR1 SGHKS and CDR2 YYEKEE (reference sequence). With 0 bases removed from V and 8 bases from J, the gap between germline ends came to 11 bases. CDR3 bases: TGTGCCAGCAGCTTGGAGGGCCCGACGGGCTACACCTTC. It yields the protein CASSLEGPTGYTF.

V is TRBV7-8 and J is TRBJ2-7, with D perhaps matching TRBD2 (6 bases). The V and J ends lost 6 bases and 6 bases respectively, with 12 bases between them. Germline CDR1 SGHVS, CDR2 FQNEAQ. This CDR3 spans 12 amino acids. The CDR3 nucleotides are TGTGCCAGCAGGGAGGAGGGACGCGAGCAGTACGTC. It is translated as CASREEGREQYV.

This clonotype was detected only a few times. The chain carries TRBV7-9 and TRBJ1-4; D remains ambiguous. Germline CDR1 reads SEHNR; CDR2 reads FQNEAQ (reference sequence). V lost 1 base to trimming and J lost 1 base, with 4 bases between them. CDR3 length: 14 amino acids. In DNA, the CDR3 is TGTGCCAGCAGCTTAGAACGAACTAATGAAAAACTGTTTTTT. Encoded protein: CASSLERTNEKLFF.

The chain uses TRBV9 and TRBJ2-2, with 11 bases matching TRBD2. Germline loops: CDR1 SGDLS, CDR2 YYNGEE. This CDR3 region has 16 residues. V lost 2 bases and J lost 3; bases outside the gene matches: 3. The CDR3 DNA reads as TGTGCCAGCAGCGTCATAGCGGGGGGGTACACCGGGGAGCTGTTTTTT. This encodes CASSVIAGGYTGELFF.

This clonotype appeared a few times. The chain recombines TRBV4-3 with TRBJ2-3, with 7 bases aligning to TRBD2. After removal of 0 bases from V and 6 bases from J, the junction contained 6 bases not matched to a gene. Germline V gives CDR1 LGHNA, CDR2 YSLEER. The length of the CDR3 is 15 residues. The CDR3, as DNA: TGCGCCAGCAGCCAAGATAAGAGGGGAGGGGATACGCAGTATTTT. It yields the protein CASSQDKRGGDTQYF.

This clonotype was counted between two and nine times. The rearrangement uses TRBV20-1 and TRBJ1-1; D not certain. There are 13 residues in the CDR3. Trimming pared 3 bases from V and 3 bases from J, leaving 11 bases between. CDR1 is DFQATT, CDR2 SNEGSKA, per germline (reference sequence). Here the CDR3 reads CSASRIQDTEAFF. The CDR3 region has the DNA TGCAGTGCTAGTAGGATCCAGGACACTGAAGCTTTCTTT.

As to this clonotype: Just one base apart from a much larger clone, this may be a read error. The chain links TRBV5-1 to TRBJ2-4, with 10 bases matching TRBD1. There are 14 residues in the CDR3. In germline, CDR1 is SGHRS, CDR2 YFSETQ. The CDR3 DNA sequence: TGCGCCAGCAGCTCGGGACAGGGGACAAACATTAAGTACTTC. Its protein product is CASSSGQGTNIKYF.